What follows are 9 T cell receptor beta chains derived from one specimen sequenced in a study of memory CD4+ T cells and cytomegalovirus serostatus. The assay was immunoSEQ multiplex PCR, and TCRdb's table has in-frame clones only and misses some. The sample shows 40,000 to 50,000 clones, roughly 78% of them seen only once. Single viable CD3+CD4+CD8-CD45RO+ cells were sorted as the memory CD4+ T cells. The specimen sequenced was memory CD4+ T cells from blood. The source is an adult in good health and CMV-seronegative.

The chain's CDR3 is CASSVEANTEAFF. CDR3 sequence (DNA): TGTGCCAGCAGCGTGGAGGCGAACACTGAAGCTTTCTTT. The chain links TRBV5-4 to TRBJ1-1; D unclear. Germline loops: CDR1 SGHNT, CDR2 YYREEE (reference sequence). The CDR3 has 13 residues. V lost 4 bases and J 1 base, leaving 8 bases between the germline ends.

V usage is TRBV7-8 and J usage is TRBJ2-7, with D perhaps being TRBD1 or TRBD2 (5 bases each). Trimming removed 7 bases from V and 1 base from J, with 20 bases in between. CDR1 and CDR2 (germline): SGHVS, FQNEAQ. There are 16 residues in the CDR3. The CDR3 sequence: CASTLGRGGLSYEQYF. The CDR3 nucleotides are TGTGCCAGCACCCTCGGGCGTGGGGGTTTGTCCTACGAGCAGTACTTC.

J is TRBJ1-1 and V is TRBV5-1; weak D call: TRBD1 (6 bases). The CDR3 runs 14 residues. V dropped 4 bases and J dropped 2 bases, with 12 bases sitting between them. Germline values: CDR1 SGHRS, CDR2 YFSETQ. The CDR3 region is CASSGPDRNTEAFF. The CDR3 DNA sequence: TGCGCCAGCAGCGGACCGGACAGAAACACTGAAGCTTTCTTT.

This sequence joins TRBV7-9 and TRBJ1-6; maybe TRBD1 (5 bases). V shed 2 bases and J shed 4 bases, with 6 bases lying between them. This CDR3 contains 14 residues. CDR1 SEHNR and CDR2 FQNEAQ come from the germline V gene (reference sequence). CDR3 in DNA: TGTGCCAGCAGCTTAACAGGATATAATTCACCCCTCCACTTT. It encodes CASSLTGYNSPLHF.

V gene TRBV7-2 combines with J gene TRBJ2-3; perhaps TRBD2 as D (5 bases). This CDR3 has 15 residues. V was trimmed by 1 base and J by 1 base, leaving 9 bases between them. The germline CDR1 and CDR2 sequences are SGHTA and FQGNSA. The CDR3 DNA reads as TGTGCCAGCAGCTTAGGAGGGTCTCGCACAGATACGCAGTATTTT. This codes for CASSLGGSRTDTQYF.

This clone was detected only a few times. This chain links TRBV19 with TRBJ1-1, with D unclear. CDR3 length: 14 amino acids. The germline V and J ends were trimmed by 1 base and 4 bases, with 10 bases remaining between them. Germline CDR1 and CDR2: LNHDA and SQIVND (reference sequence). In DNA, the CDR3 is TGTGCCAGTAGTATAGTTCGGCGGGGCACTGAAGCTTTCTTT. Its translation: CASSIVRRGTEAFF. The entire variable domain, with the rest obtained from reference TRBV19 and TRBJ1-1, is as follows: DGGITQSPKYLFRKEGQNVTLSCEQNLNHDAMYWYRQDPGQGLRLIYYSQIVNDFQKGDIAEGYSVSREKKESFPLTVTSAQKNPTAFYLCASSIVRRGTEAFFGQGTRLTVV.

CDR3 sequence reads: CASGRTGQKLFF. CDR3 DNA sequence: TGTGCCAGCGGTCGGACAGGGCAGAAGCTGTTTTTT. The chain recombines TRBV2 with TRBJ2-2; 8 positions agree with TRBD1. CDR3 length equals 12 residues. Losses at the gene ends were 8 bases for V and 12 bases for J; bases not matched to a gene: 8. Germline V gives CDR1 SNHLY, CDR2 FYNNEI.

This rearrangement joins TRBV28 to TRBJ1-2, with 7 bases identical to TRBD1. Germline CDR1 reads MDHEN; CDR2 reads SYDVKM. The CDR3 totals 16 residues. The trim removed 7 bases at V and 7 bases at J, leaving 18 bases unmatched. CDR3 nucleotides: TGTGCCAGCAACCAACCGACCAGGGGGTACTTGGCTGGCTACACCTTC. Its protein is CASNQPTRGYLAGYTF.

The chain carries TRBV28 and TRBJ2-7; no clear D gene. The CDR3 consists of 17 residues. Germline CDR1 reads MDHEN; CDR2 reads SYDVKM. Trimming left V 1 base short and J 2 bases short, with 18 bases between. In DNA form, the CDR3 reads TGTGCCAGCAGTTTATTGGTTAGGGCAGGCTTTACCTACGAGCAGTACTTC. Encoded protein: CASSLLVRAGFTYEQYF.